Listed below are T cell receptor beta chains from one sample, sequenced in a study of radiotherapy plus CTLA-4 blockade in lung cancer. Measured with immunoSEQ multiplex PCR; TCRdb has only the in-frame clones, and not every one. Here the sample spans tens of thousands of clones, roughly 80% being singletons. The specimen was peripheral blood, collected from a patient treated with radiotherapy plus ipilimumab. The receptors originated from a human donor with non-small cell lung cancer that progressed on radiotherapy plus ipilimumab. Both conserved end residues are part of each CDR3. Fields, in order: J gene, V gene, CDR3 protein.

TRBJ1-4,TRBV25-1,CASSGQNNEKLFF
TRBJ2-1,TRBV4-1,CASSYSRDSYNEQFF
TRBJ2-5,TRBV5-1,CASSPEQETQYF
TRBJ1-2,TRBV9,CASSVDGGATYGYTF
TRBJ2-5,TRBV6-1,CASSEPRVQVETQYF
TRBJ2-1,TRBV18,CASSPRGINEQFF
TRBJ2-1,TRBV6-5,CASTILAGVNNEQFF
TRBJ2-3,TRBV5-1,CASSLDRPSTDTQYF
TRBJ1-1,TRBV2,CASEIRQGATEAFF
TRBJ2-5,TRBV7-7,CASSPEVGPQETQYF
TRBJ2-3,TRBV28,CASSSSGGWEGDTQYF
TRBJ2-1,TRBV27,CASSFIEGSSYNEQFF
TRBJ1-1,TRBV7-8,CASSPQIWGNTEAFF
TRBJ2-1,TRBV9,CASSVVSRTSGSNEQFF
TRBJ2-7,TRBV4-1,CASSQEGQANYEQYF
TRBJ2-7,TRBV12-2,CASRVDRASTYEQYF
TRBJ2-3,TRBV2,CASSETGPSTDTQYF
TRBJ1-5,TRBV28,CASSLPRVYQPQHF
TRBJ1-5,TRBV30,CAWSKTGQQPQHF
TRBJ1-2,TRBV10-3,CAIRKTGTDYGYTF
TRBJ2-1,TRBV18,CASSTSGGYNEQFF
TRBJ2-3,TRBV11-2,CASSSTSGRATDTQYF
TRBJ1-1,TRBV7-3,CASSLTNTEAFF
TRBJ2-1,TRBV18,CASSSGVSYNEQFF
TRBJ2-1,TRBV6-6,CASSYGTSGSKQFF
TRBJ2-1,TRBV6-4,CASQDTLGTQAYNEQFF
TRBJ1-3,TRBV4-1,CASSQDGTPDGTIYF
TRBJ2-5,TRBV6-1,CASSEIIGGETQYF
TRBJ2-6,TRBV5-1,CASGRSSGANVLTF
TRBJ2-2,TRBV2,CASRKGDGMNTGELFF